The 21 T cell receptor beta chains below come from one sample, sequenced in a study of blood T cell repertoires in COVID-19. The repertoire was sequenced with immunoSEQ multiplex PCR; TCRdb's copy has only in-frame clones and lacks some. This table holds hundreds of thousands of clones, 75% to 90% found once. Sequencing used peripheral blood. The source is an older woman with acute or convalescent COVID-19.

There are a few counts of this clone. The chain couples TRBV25-1 to TRBJ2-7, with no clear D. The germline V gene has CDR1 MGHDK and CDR2 SYGVNS. CDR3 length: 11 amino acids. V lost 2 bases and J lost 5, with 4 bases in between. The CDR3 DNA sequence: TGTGCCAGCAGTGAAGTAAACGAGCAGTACTTC. This translates into CASSEVNEQYF.

The CDR3 protein is CASSVWGEDPETQYF. Written as DNA, the CDR3 is TGTGCCAGCAGCGTATGGGGGGAAGACCCAGAGACCCAGTACTTC. The V call is TRBV9, the J call TRBJ2-5, with D maybe TRBD2 (6 bases). The CDR3 length is 15 residues. V gave up 1 base and J gave up 4 bases, with 14 bases separating them. From germline, CDR1 is SGDLS and CDR2 YYNGEE.

This clone occurred once. This sequence joins TRBV7-9 and TRBJ2-1; TRBD1 matches 10 bases. Trimming removed 7 bases from V and 8 bases from J; junction bases left unmatched: 14. CDR3 length equals 16 residues. The germline V gene has CDR1 SEHNR and CDR2 FQNEAQ (reference sequence). CDR3 protein: CASTKTLGTGVYEQFF. CDR3 DNA: TGTGCCAGCACCAAAACGTTAGGGACAGGGGTTTATGAGCAGTTCTTC.

The J gene is TRBJ2-1, the V gene TRBV29-1; 9 bases are shared with TRBD2. Germline CDR1 and CDR2: SQVTM and ANQGSEA. The junction had 4 bases not matched to a gene; V was cut back by 4 bases and J by 12 bases. The CDR3 is 11 amino acids. The CDR3 loop reads CSVGLAGLQFF. DNA of the CDR3: TGCAGCGTTGGGCTAGCGGGACTGCAGTTCTTC.

The gene calls are TRBV5-5 and TRBJ2-7; D unresolved. Germline CDR1 SGHKS, CDR2 YYEKEE (reference sequence). Trimming stripped 4 bases from V and 1 base from J, with 6 bases between. The CDR3 runs 12 residues. Here the CDR3 DNA reads TGTGCCAGCAGCCCCACTTCCTACGAGCAGTACTTC. This encodes CASSPTSYEQYF.

The gene calls are TRBV7-9 and TRBJ1-1; TRBD1 is a possible D gene (6 bases). The CDR3 spans 14 residues. Trimming cost V 3 bases and J 7 bases, with 15 bases left between them. From germline, CDR1 is SEHNR and CDR2 FQNEAQ (reference sequence). CDR3 DNA: TGTGCCAGCAGCTTTCGGGACACCCCCAATGAAGCTTTCTTT. It specifies CASSFRDTPNEAFF. Complete variable domain (other parts from reference TRBV7-9 and TRBJ1-1): DTGVSQNPRHKITKRGQNVTFRCDPISEHNRLYWYRQTLGQGPEFLTYFQNEAQLEKSRLLSDRFSAERPKGSFSTLEIQRTEQGDSAMYLCASSFRDTPNEAFFGQGTRLTVV.

The gene calls are TRBV7-2 and TRBJ1-2; D not certain. Germline V gene sequence: CDR1 SGHTA, CDR2 FQGNSA. The CDR3 runs to 14 residues. Trimming cost V 3 bases and J 2 bases, with 10 bases left between them. The DNA for the CDR3 is TGTGCCAGCAGCTTGGGCTATAACAACTATGGCTACACCTTC. Translated, it gives CASSLGYNNYGYTF.

The chain has TRBV5-1 and TRBJ2-7, with D maybe TRBD2 (6 bases). Germline V gives CDR1 SGHRS, CDR2 YFSETQ. Trimming stripped 3 bases from V and 5 bases from J, with 12 bases between. CDR3 length: 13 amino acids. In DNA, the CDR3 is TGCGCCAGCAGCTCCCGGGGAGGCGACGAGCAGTACTTC. Its protein is CASSSRGGDEQYF.

This clone was recorded once. Distinct nucleotide sequences in the sample also encode this CDR3. This chain links TRBV7-2 with TRBJ1-4, with 7 nucleotides matching TRBD1. The V and J ends lost 0 bases and 2 bases, in that order; junction bases with no gene match: 0. The CDR3 runs 15 residues. Germline V lookup: CDR1 SGHTA, CDR2 FQGNSA. This CDR3 is CASSLAGGTNEKLFF. The CDR3 nucleotides read TGTGCCAGCAGCTTAGCAGGGGGCACTAATGAAAAACTGTTTTTT.

The CDR3 bases are TGTGCCAGCAGTGAAACCCCGCAGGGTGGATCCTACAATGAGCAGTTCTTC. As protein: CASSETPQGGSYNEQFF. J is TRBJ2-1 and V is TRBV2; D possibly corresponds to TRBD1 (5 bases). V was cut by 2 bases and J by 1 base, with 15 bases left in between. Germline-derived CDR1 and CDR2 are SNHLY and FYNNEI. There are 17 residues in the CDR3.

This rearrangement joins TRBV4-1 to TRBJ2-2; 9 positions match TRBD1. V lost 0 bases, J lost 5 bases, and 4 bases stayed unmatched. Looked up from germline, CDR1 is MGHRA and CDR2 is YSYEKL. There are 16 residues in the CDR3. CDR3 in DNA: TGCGCCAGCAGCCAAGAGGGGACAGGGAGGACCGGGGAGCTGTTTTTT. Residues: CASSQEGTGRTGELFF.

The chain combines TRBV29-1 with TRBJ1-1; no definite D call. CDR1 and CDR2 (germline): SQVTM, ANQGSEA. Trimming left V 0 bases short and J 2 bases short, with 7 bases between. CDR3 length: 13 amino acids. CDR3 nucleotides: TGCAGCGTTGAAGAGGGCAGAAACACTGAAGCTTTCTTT. Translated: CSVEEGRNTEAFF.

The chain has TRBV7-9 and TRBJ2-5; D is unclear. This CDR3 region has 12 residues. Trimming cost V 4 bases and J 4 bases, with 7 bases left between them. Germline assignment: CDR1 SEHNR and CDR2 FQNEAQ (reference sequence). DNA for the CDR3: TGTGCCAGCAGCTACAACCGAGAGACCCAGTACTTC. Translating it yields CASSYNRETQYF.

The rearrangement links TRBV4-2 to TRBJ1-3, with 7 bases lining up with TRBD1. CDR1 and CDR2 (germline): LGHNA, YNFKEQ. This CDR3 has 17 amino acids. Unmatched junction bases numbered 9, after V lost 4 bases and J lost 0 bases. The CDR3 DNA reads as TGTGCCAGCAGCCCTACCTTCGACAGGGCCTCTGGAAACACCATATATTTT. Its protein product is CASSPTFDRASGNTIYF.

In this sample, this clone turned up a few times. This sequence joins TRBV2 and TRBJ2-3; D gene unclear. The CDR3 contains 11 residues. Per germline, CDR1 SNHLY and CDR2 FYNNEI. V lost 9 bases to trimming and J lost 6 bases, with 10 bases between them. The CDR3 DNA reads TGTGCCAGGGCGGAGTTGGATACGCAGTATTTT. Encoded protein: CARAELDTQYF.

The CDR3 nucleotides are TGTGCCAGCAGACGCCCGGGGACCTACGAGCAGTACTTC. This codes for CASRRPGTYEQYF. This chain uses TRBV27 with TRBJ2-7; D might be TRBD2 (5 bases). Looked up from germline, CDR1 is MNHEY and CDR2 is SMNVEV (reference sequence). The CDR3 has 13 amino acids. Deletions cut 6 bases from V and 2 bases from J, with 11 bases between.

The CDR3 DNA sequence: TGCGCCAGCAGTGCCACAGAGATCTCCTACGAGCAGTACTTC. Translation: CASSATEISYEQYF. The V call is TRBV10-2, the J call TRBJ2-7; D is uncertain. CDR1 and CDR2 from the germline V gene are WSHSY and SAAADI. Trimming shortened V by 4 bases and J by 0 bases, and 10 bases separated the two germline ends. The CDR3 sequence is 14 residues long.

This rearrangement joins TRBV19 to TRBJ2-3; unclear D gene. The CDR3 is 14 amino acids. Germline V gives CDR1 LNHDA, CDR2 SQIVND (reference sequence). V lost 8 bases, J lost 5 bases, and 17 bases lay in between. This CDR3 reads CASSVPPPGDTQYF. In DNA form, the CDR3 reads TGTGCCAGTTCCGTCCCACCTCCGGGAGATACGCAGTATTTT.

This chain uses TRBV27 with TRBJ2-5; D perhaps matches TRBD2 (5 bases). The CDR3 covers 12 residues. The V end was cut by 6 bases, the J end by 11 bases, with 16 bases between. CDR1 is MNHEY and CDR2 is SMNVEV in the germline V gene (reference sequence). The CDR3 DNA follows: TGTGCCAGCAGCCCAACCGGGGTATCGCAGTACTTC. Amino acid sequence: CASSPTGVSQYF.

The rearrangement joins TRBV6-5 to TRBJ1-3; the D is unclear. The V gene lost 8 bases and the J gene lost 4 bases, with 12 bases spanning the gap. Germline V gene data show CDR1 as MNHEY and CDR2 as SVGAGI. This CDR3 region has 13 residues. CDR3 region: CASVAGDGNTIYF. DNA for the CDR3: TGTGCCAGCGTTGCGGGCGACGGAAACACCATATATTTT.

This chain links TRBV24-1 with TRBJ2-5, with 12 bases lining up with TRBD1. This CDR3 has 17 residues. Germline V gives CDR1 KGHDR, CDR2 SFDVKD. V was pared by 0 bases and J by 5 bases, with 6 bases of the junction left unmatched. This chain's CDR3 is CATSDLGGQGAGETQYF. CDR3 in DNA: TGTGCCACCAGTGATTTGGGGGGACAGGGGGCTGGTGAGACCCAGTACTTC.